The clone carrying this TCR beta chain was recorded once. Its antigen remains unidentified. CDR1 SGHTA and CDR2 FQGNSA come from the germline V gene. V shed 2 bases, J shed 14 bases, and the junction held 11 bases outside the gene matches. The CDR3 totals 14 residues. The data originate from a study of shared clonotypes between healthy human individuals. Study-wide results and limits: Genetic and exposure-history diversity was limited by the few donors. The sharing of 4% to 5.5% of naive CD4 clonotypes was seen across a handful of donors.

Several immunoSEQ plates received, in even portions, the genomic DNA of each subset. As processed by the authors: ImmunoSEQ junction-only sequences lacked quality scores, so their filtering differed. The protocol was immunoSEQ multiplex PCR, while the TCRdb copy is restricted to in-frame clones and leaves out a portion. The DNA was the basis for D and trimming; V, J and clone size are from that table. This sample has some 2,000,000 clones; around 95% occur once, and the top ten carry about 0.13%. The chain links TRBV7-2 to TRBJ2-1; 8 positions match TRBD2. The specimen sequenced was naive CD4+ T cells sorted from blood. Subset meaning: CD45RA+ positively selected. This receptor was identified in a man aged 18 to 35 in good health. The CDR3 nucleotides read TGTGCCAGCAGCTTACGGGGAGCGGGAGATCCTGAGTTCTTC. Translated: CASSLRGAGDPEFF.